This entry lists 14 T cell receptor beta chains sequenced from one sample in a study of T cell responses to AZD1222 COVID-19 vaccine. The data were produced by immunoSEQ multiplex PCR, yet TCRdb's version contains in-frame clones alone and is incomplete. The data show about 140,000 clones, about 90% seen once. Sequencing used peripheral blood, obtained 28 days after the second AZD1222 dose. The receptors stem from an adult who received the AZD1222 COVID-19 vaccine.

The chain is built from TRBV19 and TRBJ1-3; D gene ambiguous. Trimming stripped 6 bases from V and 1 base from J, with 16 bases between. Germline values: CDR1 LNHDA, CDR2 SQIVND (reference sequence). The CDR3 is 16 amino acids. The CDR3 protein is CASSTVGSSSGNTIYF. CDR3 sequence (DNA): TGTGCCAGTAGCACGGTTGGCAGCTCTTCTGGAAACACCATATATTTT.

CDR3 coding DNA: TGTGCCAGTAGTCCAGGACGCAATGAGCAGTTCTTC. It yields the protein CASSPGRNEQFF. The chain uses TRBV19 and TRBJ2-1; the D is unclear. V lost 5 bases and J lost 6, with 8 bases in between. CDR1 and CDR2 (germline): LNHDA, SQIVND (reference sequence). This CDR3 contains 12 residues.

This rearrangement joins TRBV28 to TRBJ1-1; the match to TRBD1 covers 7 bases. This CDR3 has 15 amino acids. V lost 6 bases and J lost 1; bases outside the gene matches: 8. Germline assignment: CDR1 MDHEN and CDR2 SYDVKM. Here the CDR3 reads CASSYDRAQNTEAFF. The CDR3 coding sequence is TGTGCCAGCAGCTATGACAGGGCTCAGAACACTGAAGCTTTCTTT.

The table lists this clone with a count of one. The rearrangement links TRBV5-5 to TRBJ1-1; maybe TRBD1 (6 bases). The germline V gene has CDR1 SGHKS and CDR2 YYEKEE (reference sequence). The germline V and J ends were trimmed by 4 bases and 0 bases, with 10 bases remaining between them. The CDR3 runs 14 residues. The CDR3 coding sequence is TGTGCCAGCAGCATTGGACAGCTGAACACTGAAGCTTTCTTT. Its translation: CASSIGQLNTEAFF. Together with reference TRBV5-5 and TRBJ1-1, the CDR3 gives the full variable domain: DAGVTQSPTHLIKTRGQQVTLRCSPISGHKSVSWYQQVLGQGPQFIFQYYEKEERGRGNFPDRFSARQFPNYSSELNVNALLLGDSALYLCASSIGQLNTEAFFGQGTRLTVV.

This chain uses TRBV2 with TRBJ1-1; 8 bases map to TRBD1. V lost 5 bases, J lost 11 bases, and 16 bases stayed unmatched. The length of the CDR3 is 15 residues. Germline lookup yields CDR1 SNHLY and CDR2 FYNNEI. The CDR3 loop reads CASSPRTGTSISAFF. The CDR3 region has the DNA TGTGCCAGCAGTCCCCGGACAGGGACCTCCATATCGGCTTTCTTT.

The rearrangement joins TRBV11-2 to TRBJ2-1; 7 nucleotides agree with TRBD1. The CDR3 sequence is 16 residues long. Germline V lookup: CDR1 SGHAT, CDR2 FQNNGV. Losses at the gene ends were 5 bases for V and 7 bases for J; bases not matched to a gene: 14. CDR3: CASSRRAGGFVNEQFF. For the CDR3, the DNA is TGTGCCAGCAGCCGTCGCGCAGGGGGTTTTGTTAATGAGCAGTTCTTC.

By share, this clone counts as large. CDR3 in DNA: TGCAGCGTTGATCGGGCAGAGGCGACTGAAGCTTTCTTT. Amino acid sequence: CSVDRAEATEAFF. This sequence joins TRBV29-1 and TRBJ1-1; D gene uncertain. CDR3 length: 13 amino acids. Trimming took off 3 bases at V and 5 bases at J, with 13 bases between the two ends. CDR1 is SQVTM, CDR2 ANQGSEA, per germline.

This chain joins TRBV2 and TRBJ2-7, with TRBD2 identical over 8 bases. V dropped 5 bases and J dropped 0; count of bases not matched to a gene: 9. Looked up from germline, CDR1 is SNHLY and CDR2 is FYNNEI. The CDR3 loop spans 16 amino acids. The CDR3 DNA reads as TGTGCCAGCAGTTCCCGGACGGGGGGGATCTCCTACGAGCAGTACGTC. Protein product: CASSSRTGGISYEQYV.

This clone occurred a few times. The V gene is TRBV29-1, the J gene TRBJ2-1; TRBD2 might be the D (6 bases). The germline V and J ends were trimmed by 6 bases and 8 bases, with 17 bases remaining between them. The CDR3 sequence is 13 residues long. Germline V lookup: CDR1 SQVTM, CDR2 ANQGSEA. The CDR3 sequence: CSVGGRFGYEQFF. The CDR3 nucleotides are TGCAGCGTGGGAGGTAGGTTTGGCTATGAGCAGTTCTTC.

This rearrangement joins TRBV19 to TRBJ1-3, with D possibly matching TRBD1 (6 bases). Germline CDR1 LNHDA, CDR2 SQIVND (reference sequence). With 2 bases removed from V and 4 bases from J, the gap between germline ends came to 36 bases. This CDR3 has 23 residues. The CDR3 DNA follows: TGTGCCAGTAGTATAACAGGGTCTCTTGGGACGGAAACTGGCTCTTGGGACGGAAACACCATATATTTT. This sequence encodes CASSITGSLGTETGSWDGNTIYF.

The chain uses TRBV5-3 and TRBJ1-3, with D perhaps matching TRBD1 (6 bases). TRBV5-3 is filed as an ORF, its function uncertain. V shed 1 base and J shed 4 bases, with 12 bases lying between them. The CDR3 loop spans 15 amino acids. The CDR3 loop is CARSLIAGDGNTIYF. In DNA, the CDR3 is TGTGCCAGAAGCTTGATCGCAGGGGACGGAAACACCATATATTTT.

The rearrangement joins TRBV27 to TRBJ1-2; TRBD1 might be the D (5 bases). The CDR3 length is 14 residues. Trimming took 3 bases from V and 4 from J, leaving 12 bases between them. Per the germline V gene, CDR1 is MNHEY and CDR2 is SMNVEV (reference sequence). This CDR3 is CASSLDIGVYGYTF. CDR3 sequence (DNA): TGTGCCAGCAGTTTGGACATTGGGGTCTATGGCTACACCTTC.

The chain recombines TRBV6-5 with TRBJ2-7; no definite D call. Germline V gene lookup returns CDR1 MNHEY and CDR2 SVGAGI. Trimming took 6 bases from V and 3 from J, leaving 12 bases between them. This CDR3 contains 13 residues. CDR3 protein: CASRKDLYYEQYF. CDR3 bases: TGTGCCAGCAGGAAAGACCTCTACTACGAGCAGTACTTC.

The chain has TRBV7-2 and TRBJ1-5; possibly TRBD1 for D (6 bases). V was pared by 0 bases and J by 7 bases, with 10 bases between. The CDR3 runs 14 residues. Germline V gene lookup returns CDR1 SGHTA and CDR2 FQGNSA. The chain's CDR3 is CASSLAGGEQPQHF. CDR3 nucleotides: TGTGCCAGCAGCTTAGCAGGGGGTGAGCAGCCCCAGCATTTT.